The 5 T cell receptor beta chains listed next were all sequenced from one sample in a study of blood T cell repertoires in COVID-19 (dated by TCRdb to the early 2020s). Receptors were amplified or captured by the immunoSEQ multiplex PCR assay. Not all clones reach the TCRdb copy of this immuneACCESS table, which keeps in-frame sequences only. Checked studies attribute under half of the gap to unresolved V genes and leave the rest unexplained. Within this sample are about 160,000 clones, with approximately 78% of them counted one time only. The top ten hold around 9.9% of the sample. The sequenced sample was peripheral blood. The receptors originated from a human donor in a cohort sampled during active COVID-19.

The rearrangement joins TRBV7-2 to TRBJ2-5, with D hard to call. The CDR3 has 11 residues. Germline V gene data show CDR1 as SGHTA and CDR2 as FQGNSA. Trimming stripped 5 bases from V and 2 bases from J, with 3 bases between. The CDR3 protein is CASSHQETQYF. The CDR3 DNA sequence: TGTGCCAGCAGCCATCAAGAGACCCAGTACTTC.

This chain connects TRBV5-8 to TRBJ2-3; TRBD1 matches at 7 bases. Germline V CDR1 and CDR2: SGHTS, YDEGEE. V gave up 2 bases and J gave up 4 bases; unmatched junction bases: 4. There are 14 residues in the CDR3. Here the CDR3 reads CASSLQGTADTQYF. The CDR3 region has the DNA TGTGCCAGCAGCTTACAGGGGACCGCAGATACGCAGTATTTT.

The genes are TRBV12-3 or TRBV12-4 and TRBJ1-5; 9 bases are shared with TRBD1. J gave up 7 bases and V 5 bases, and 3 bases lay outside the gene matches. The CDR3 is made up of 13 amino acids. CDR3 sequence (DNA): TGTGCCAGCAGTCGGACAGGGGCCCAGCCCCAGCATTTT. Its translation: CASSRTGAQPQHF.

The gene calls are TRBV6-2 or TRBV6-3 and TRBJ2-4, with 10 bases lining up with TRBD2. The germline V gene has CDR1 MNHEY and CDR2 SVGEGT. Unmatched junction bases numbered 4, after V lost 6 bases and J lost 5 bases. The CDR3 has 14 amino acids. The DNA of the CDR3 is TGTGCCAGCAGCCTAGCGGGAGTGGAAAACATTCAGTACTTC. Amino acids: CASSLAGVENIQYF.

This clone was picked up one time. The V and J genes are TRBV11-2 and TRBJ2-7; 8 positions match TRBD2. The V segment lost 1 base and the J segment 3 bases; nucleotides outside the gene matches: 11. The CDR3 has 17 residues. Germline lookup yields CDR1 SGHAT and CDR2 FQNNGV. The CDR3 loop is CASSLVAGGGRNYEQYF. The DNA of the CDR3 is TGTGCCAGCAGCTTAGTTGCGGGGGGAGGTAGAAACTACGAGCAGTACTTC.